This is a list of T cell receptor beta chains from one sample in a study of blood T cell repertoires in COVID-19. Only in-frame clones appear in the TCRdb table, and some are missing; sequencing was by immunoSEQ multiplex PCR. There are about 250,000 clones in the sample; roughly 85% occur only once, and 9.1% lies in the top ten. The specimen sequenced was PBMCs or T cells enriched from blood (not recorded which). These receptors all stem from a woman aged 45-65 years with acute COVID-19. Each CDR3 is given with its conserved first and last residue. Fields, in order: V gene, clone size, D gene, J gene, CDR3 protein, CDR3 DNA. The D gene is left open where the match is weak. Size is omitted from some rows. Given values are once, few, many or a class for expanded clones.

>TRBV5-6|NA|NA|TRBJ2-5
CASSFLTVGGTQETQYF
TGTGCCAGCAGCTTCCTCACGGTTGGGGGGACCCAAGAGACCCAGTACTTC
>TRBV5-1|NA|TRBD1|TRBJ1-4
CASSLRQGVNEKLFF
TGCGCCAGCAGCTTAAGACAGGGCGTTAATGAAAAACTGTTTTTT
>TRBV5-1|NA|TRBD1|TRBJ2-7
CASSSLQGVSYEQYF
TGCGCCAGCAGCTCCTTACAGGGGGTTAGCTACGAGCAGTACTTC
>TRBV7-8|NA|NA|TRBJ2-1
CASSFPGGLAINEQFF
TGTGCCAGCAGCTTCCCCGGGGGGCTAGCGATCAATGAGCAGTTCTTC
>TRBV5-1|once|TRBD1|TRBJ1-1
CASSLIPPGQGAHTEAFF
TGCGCCAGCAGCTTGATCCCTCCGGGACAGGGGGCCCACACTGAAGCTTTCTTT
>TRBV5-1|once|TRBD1|TRBJ2-1
CASSPTGGNEQFF
TGCGCCAGCAGCCCCACAGGGGGCAATGAGCAGTTCTTC
>TRBV5-1|NA|TRBD1|TRBJ1-2
CASGTGQGTNGYTF
TGCGCCAGCGGAACGGGACAGGGGACAAATGGCTACACCTTC
>TRBV19|NA|TRBD1|TRBJ1-2
CAIRRGGNGYTF
TGTGCCATCCGGAGAGGGGGCAATGGCTACACCTTC
>TRBV15|once|TRBD1|TRBJ2-7
CATSRGQGVAEQYF
TGTGCCACCAGCAGAGGGCAGGGGGTAGCCGAGCAGTACTTC
>TRBV9|NA|NA|TRBJ1-2
CASSVDRSRGGYTF
TGTGCCAGCAGCGTAGACAGGTCGCGGGGTGGCTACACCTTC
>TRBV18|NA|NA|TRBJ2-3
CASSPDRTSTDTQYF
TGTGCCAGCTCACCTGACAGGACTAGCACAGATACGCAGTATTTT
>TRBV5-8|NA|TRBD2|TRBJ2-3
CASSVVLAGNTDTQYF
TGTGCCAGCAGCGTAGTACTAGCGGGGAATACAGATACGCAGTATTTT
>TRBV5-6|few|TRBD1|TRBJ2-2
CASSSDRDTGELFF
TGTGCCAGCAGTTCAGACAGGGACACCGGGGAGCTGTTTTTT
>TRBV3-1/TRBV3-2|NA|NA|TRBJ2-1
CASSQEPPTGYSYNEQFF
TGTGCCAGCAGCCAAGAACCCCCCACAGGGTACTCCTACAATGAGCAGTTCTTC
>TRBV3-1/TRBV3-2|NA|TRBD1|TRBJ1-1
CASRGQGGGWVNTEAFF
TGTGCCAGCAGAGGACAGGGCGGTGGTTGGGTGAACACTGAAGCTTTCTTT
>TRBV2|NA|NA|TRBJ1-2
CASSAGADYGYTF
TGTGCCAGCAGTGCAGGGGCGGACTATGGCTACACCTTC
>TRBV7-2|NA|NA|TRBJ1-4
CASSPGATNEKLFF
TGTGCCAGCAGCCCAGGGGCAACTAATGAAAAACTGTTTTTT
>TRBV13|NA|NA|TRBJ1-1
CASSLEQGNTEAFF
TGTGCCAGCAGCTTAGAACAGGGAAACACTGAAGCTTTCTTT
>TRBV7-9|few|NA|TRBJ2-5
CASSLTLTWETQYF
TGTGCCAGCAGCCTCACTTTAACTTGGGAGACCCAGTACTTC
>TRBV19|NA|NA|TRBJ2-2
CASSIPGKGGGELFF
TGTGCCAGTAGTATACCAGGGAAGGGAGGCGGGGAGCTGTTTTTT
>TRBV19|NA|TRBD1|TRBJ1-4
CASSPGQVNEKLFF
TGTGCCAGTAGCCCGGGACAGGTTAATGAAAAACTGTTTTTT
>TRBV2|NA|TRBD1|TRBJ1-1
CASRQGLSEAFF
TGTGCCAGTCGACAGGGGTTGTCTGAAGCTTTCTTT
>TRBV30|NA|NA|TRBJ1-1
CAWSGEIEAFF
TGTGCCTGGAGCGGGGAGATTGAAGCTTTCTTT
>TRBV6-2/TRBV6-3|NA|NA|TRBJ2-7
CASSYVGRGREQYF
TGTGCCAGCAGTTACGTCGGCAGGGGCCGCGAGCAGTACTTC
>TRBV5-1|NA|NA|TRBJ1-1
CASRGQLNWNTEAFF
TGCGCCAGCAGAGGACAGCTAAACTGGAACACTGAAGCTTTCTTT
>TRBV6-5|once|NA|TRBJ2-2
CASSYGQTNTGELFF
TGTGCCAGCAGTTACGGACAGACGAACACCGGGGAGCTGTTTTTT
>TRBV6-2/TRBV6-3|NA|NA|TRBJ2-2
CASSPAGTRRTGELFF
TGTGCCAGCAGCCCAGCAGGGACTCGGCGCACCGGGGAGCTGTTTTTT
>TRBV7-9|few|TRBD1|TRBJ2-3
CASSLETGGPADTQYF
TGTGCCAGCAGCTTAGAAACAGGGGGCCCCGCAGATACGCAGTATTTT
>TRBV30|NA|NA|TRBJ2-5
CACSRGVEETQYF
TGTGCCTGCTCACGCGGCGTCGAAGAGACCCAGTACTTC
>TRBV5-5|NA|NA|TRBJ2-7
CASSPAEGVYEQYF
TGTGCCAGCAGCCCCGCCGAGGGGGTCTACGAGCAGTACTTC
>TRBV6-5|NA|NA|TRBJ1-2
CASSSLGRSLYGYTF
TGTGCCAGCAGTTCCCTGGGGCGGTCGCTCTATGGCTACACCTTC
>TRBV9|once|TRBD1|TRBJ1-2
CASSREGAVHGYTF
TGTGCCAGCAGCCGGGAGGGGGCAGTCCATGGCTACACCTTC
>TRBV6-5|NA|NA|TRBJ1-2
CASSLKGISNYGYTF
TGTGCCAGCAGTCTCAAGGGGATTTCTAACTATGGCTACACCTTC
>TRBV30|NA|NA|TRBJ1-3
CAWSVRVGGLPAKANTIYF
TGTGCCTGGAGTGTACGAGTAGGGGGTCTCCCCGCCAAGGCCAACACCATATATTTT
>TRBV5-4|NA|NA|TRBJ2-2
CASRPDITGELFF
TGTGCCAGCAGACCCGACATCACCGGGGAGCTGTTTTTT
>TRBV6-2/TRBV6-3|few|TRBD1|TRBJ1-2
CASSFPGQGKGYTF
TGTGCCAGCAGTTTCCCCGGACAGGGTAAAGGCTACACCTTC
>TRBV30|NA|TRBD1|TRBJ1-6
CAWSGWDRGNSPLHF
TGTGCCTGGAGTGGCTGGGACAGGGGTAATTCACCCCTCCACTTT
>TRBV2|NA|NA|TRBJ2-5
CASRGVRTGFPAKETQYF
TGTGCCAGCAGGGGAGTCAGGACGGGATTCCCCGCCAAAGAGACCCAGTACTTC
>TRBV7-9|NA|NA|TRBJ2-2
CASYRDTGELFF
TGTGCCAGCTACAGGGACACCGGGGAGCTGTTTTTT
>TRBV10-1|NA|TRBD1|TRBJ2-1
CASSGGQGARDEQFF
TGCGCCAGCAGTGGGGGACAGGGGGCGCGAGATGAGCAGTTCTTC
>TRBV5-4|NA|NA|TRBJ1-1
CASSLPQVNTEAFF
TGTGCCAGCAGCTTGCCACAAGTTAACACTGAAGCTTTCTTT
>TRBV4-2|NA|NA|TRBJ1-1
CASSQDGTGRTEAFF
TGTGCCAGCAGCCAAGACGGCACAGGACGCACTGAAGCTTTCTTT
>TRBV6-1|NA|TRBD2|TRBJ2-3
CASSERGGPDTQYF
TGTGCCAGCAGTGAACGGGGGGGGCCTGATACGCAGTATTTT
>TRBV6-5|NA|TRBD1|TRBJ2-1
CASSYSTGGAGYEQFF
TGTGCCAGCAGTTACTCAACAGGGGGCGCGGGTTATGAGCAGTTCTTC
>TRBV5-3|NA|TRBD1|TRBJ1-2
CARSRQGGDGYTF
TGTGCCAGAAGCAGACAGGGAGGCGATGGCTACACCTTC
>TRBV12-3/TRBV12-4|NA|TRBD2|TRBJ2-7
CASRRGSSYEQYF
TGTGCCAGCCGGCGGGGGAGCTCCTACGAGCAGTACTTC
>TRBV28|NA|TRBD1|TRBJ1-3
CASRHRGAGGNTIYF
TGTGCCAGCAGGCACAGGGGCGCAGGGGGAAACACCATATATTTT
>TRBV2|NA|NA|TRBJ2-4
CASTQQGGNIQYF
TGTGCCAGCACGCAGCAGGGTGGTAACATTCAGTACTTC
>TRBV6-5|once|NA|TRBJ2-7
CASSHFYEQYF
TGTGCCAGCAGCCACTTTTACGAGCAGTACTTC